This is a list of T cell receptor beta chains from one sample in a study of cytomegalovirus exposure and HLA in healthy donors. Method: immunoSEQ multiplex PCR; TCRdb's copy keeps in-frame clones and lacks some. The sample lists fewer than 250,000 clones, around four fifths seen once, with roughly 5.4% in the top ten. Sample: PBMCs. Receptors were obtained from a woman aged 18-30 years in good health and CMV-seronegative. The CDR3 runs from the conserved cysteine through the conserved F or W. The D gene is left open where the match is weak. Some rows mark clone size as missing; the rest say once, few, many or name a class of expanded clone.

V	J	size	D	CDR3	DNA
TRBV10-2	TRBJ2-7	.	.	CASRGPDPFRQIYEQYF	TGCGCCAGCAGGGGGCCCGACCCGTTTCGTCAGATCTACGAGCAGTACTTC
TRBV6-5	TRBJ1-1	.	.	CASSYSPPESTEAFF	TGTGCCAGCAGTTACTCACCCCCCGAGAGCACTGAAGCTTTCTTT
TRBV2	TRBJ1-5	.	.	CASSDLGSNQPQHF	TGTGCCAGCAGTGATTTGGGAAGCAATCAGCCCCAGCATTTT
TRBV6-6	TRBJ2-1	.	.	CASVQGFGSYNEQFF	TGTGCCAGCGTTCAAGGCTTCGGATCCTACAATGAGCAGTTCTTC
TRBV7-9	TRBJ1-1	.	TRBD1	CASSQQGAPTEAFF	TGTGCCAGCAGTCAGCAGGGGGCGCCCACTGAAGCTTTCTTT
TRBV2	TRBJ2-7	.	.	CASSESIPYEQYF	TGTGCCAGCAGTGAATCGATACCCTACGAGCAGTACTTC
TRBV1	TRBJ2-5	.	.	CTTRDRGRETQYF	TGCACCACCCGGGACAGGGGAAGAGAGACCCAGTACTTC
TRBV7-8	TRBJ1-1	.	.	CASSQTGVWNTEAFF	TGTGCCAGCAGCCAGACGGGGGTTTGGAACACTGAAGCTTTCTTT
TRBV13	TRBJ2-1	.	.	CASSSSPLGDNEQFF	TGTGCCAGCAGCTCCTCCCCCTTGGGGGACAATGAGCAGTTCTTC
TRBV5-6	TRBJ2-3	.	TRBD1	CASSGPRGPSTDTQYF	TGTGCCAGCAGCGGACCGAGGGGGCCCAGCACAGATACGCAGTATTTT
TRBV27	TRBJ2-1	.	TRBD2	CASSSPLSSSGDNEQFF	TGTGCCAGCAGTTCGCCTCTCTCATCTAGCGGGGACAATGAGCAGTTCTTC
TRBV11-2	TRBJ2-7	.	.	CASSLGEYEQYF	TGTGCCAGCAGCTTAGGTGAATACGAGCAGTACTTC
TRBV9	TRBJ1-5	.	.	CASSVDSLGTQHF	TGTGCCAGCAGCGTAGACAGCCTGGGAACCCAGCATTTT
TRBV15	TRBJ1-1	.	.	CATSRSQGMNTEAFF	TGTGCCACCAGCAGATCACAGGGTATGAACACTGAAGCTTTCTTT
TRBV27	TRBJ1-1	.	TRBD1	CASRTGGTEAFF	TGTGCCAGCAGGACAGGGGGTACTGAAGCTTTCTTT
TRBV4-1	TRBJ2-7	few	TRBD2	CASSPVAGRQYF	TGCGCCAGCAGCCCGGTAGCGGGACGGCAGTACTTC
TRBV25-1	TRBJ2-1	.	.	CASKDEGASDEQFF	TGTGCCAGCAAGGACGAGGGAGCTAGCGATGAGCAGTTCTTC
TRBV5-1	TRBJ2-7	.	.	CASKKAGGSEQYF	TGCGCCAGTAAGAAGGCAGGGGGGTCCGAGCAGTACTTC
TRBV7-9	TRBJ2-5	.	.	CASSNLRDPLGETQYF	TGTGCCAGCAGCAACCTTCGGGACCCCCTTGGGGAGACCCAGTACTTC
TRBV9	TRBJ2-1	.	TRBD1	CASSNRDRSSYNEQFF	TGTGCCAGCAGCAACCGGGACAGGAGCTCCTACAATGAGCAGTTCTTC
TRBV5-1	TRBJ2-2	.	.	CASSRDNSNTGELFF	TGCGCCAGCAGCCGGGACAACTCGAACACCGGGGAGCTGTTTTTT
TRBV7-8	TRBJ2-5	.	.	CASSVRRLGETQYF	TGTGCCAGCAGCGTCAGGCGGTTGGGGGAGACCCAGTACTTC
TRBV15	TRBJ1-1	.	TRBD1	CATSQDRAYTEAFF	TGTGCCACCAGCCAAGACAGGGCCTACACTGAAGCTTTCTTT
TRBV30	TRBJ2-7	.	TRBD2	CAWSGAGGLGSYEQYF	TGTGCCTGGAGTGGGGCGGGAGGACTTGGCTCCTACGAGCAGTACTTC
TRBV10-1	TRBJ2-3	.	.	CASALLSTDTQYF	TGCGCCAGCGCTCTGCTAAGCACAGATACGCAGTATTTT
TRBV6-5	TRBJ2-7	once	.	CASSMTSHRAEEQYF	TGTGCCAGCAGTATGACTTCTCACAGGGCAGAGGAGCAGTACTTC
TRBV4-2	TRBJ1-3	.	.	CASSQDLYKGSGNTIYF	TGTGCCAGCAGCCAAGATTTATACAAGGGTTCTGGAAACACCATATATTTT
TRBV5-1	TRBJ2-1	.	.	CASSLTGTRNNEQFF	TGCGCCAGCAGCTTAACCGGGACAAGAAACAATGAGCAGTTCTTC
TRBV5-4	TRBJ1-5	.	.	CASSLGPNQPQHF	TGTGCCAGCAGCTTGGGCCCCAATCAGCCCCAGCATTTT
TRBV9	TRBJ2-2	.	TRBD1	CASSATGQGSGELFF	TGTGCCAGCAGCGCAACCGGACAGGGCTCCGGGGAGCTGTTTTTT
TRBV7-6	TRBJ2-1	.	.	CASSSLSSYEQFF	TGTGCCAGCAGCTCACTCTCATCGTATGAGCAGTTCTTC
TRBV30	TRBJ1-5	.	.	CAWSATRTASNQPQHF	TGTGCCTGGAGCGCCACGAGGACAGCTAGCAATCAGCCCCAGCATTTT
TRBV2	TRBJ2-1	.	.	CASSAQEGWYEQFF	TGTGCCAGCAGCGCCCAGGAGGGTTGGTATGAGCAGTTCTTC
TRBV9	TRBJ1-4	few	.	CASSKWRGNEKLFF	TGTGCCAGCAGCAAGTGGAGGGGGAATGAAAAACTGTTTTTT
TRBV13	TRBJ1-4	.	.	CASSSTDTEKLFF	TGTGCCAGCAGCTCAACTGACACCGAAAAACTGTTTTTT
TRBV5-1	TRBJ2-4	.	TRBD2	CASNQPGGIQYF	TGCGCCAGCAACCAGCCGGGAGGGATTCAGTACTTC
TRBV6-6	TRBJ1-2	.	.	CASNRKRGPLNYGYTF	TGTGCCAGCAATCGCAAGCGGGGGCCCCTTAACTATGGCTACACCTTC
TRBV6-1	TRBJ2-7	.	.	CAGGWGQKDYEQYF	TGTGCCGGAGGCTGGGGACAAAAGGACTACGAGCAGTACTTC
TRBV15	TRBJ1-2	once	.	CATSRDPLGYGYTF	TGTGCCACCAGCAGAGACCCCTTGGGCTATGGCTACACCTTC
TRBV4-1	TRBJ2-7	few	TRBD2	CASSQDQGLAREQYF	TGCGCCAGCAGCCAAGATCAGGGACTAGCGCGCGAGCAGTACTTC
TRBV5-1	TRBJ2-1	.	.	CASRRDNRNNEQFF	TGCGCCAGCCGGAGGGACAACCGAAACAATGAGCAGTTCTTC
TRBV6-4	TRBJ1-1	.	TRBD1	CASRRDSMNTEAFF	TGTGCCAGCAGGAGGGACAGCATGAACACTGAAGCTTTCTTT
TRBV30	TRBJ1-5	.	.	CAWSWPYRDGQPQHF	TGTGCCTGGAGTTGGCCGTACAGGGACGGGCAGCCCCAGCATTTT
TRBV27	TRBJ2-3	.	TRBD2	CASRGLGSTDTQYF	TGTGCCAGCAGGGGACTAGGCAGCACAGATACGCAGTATTTT
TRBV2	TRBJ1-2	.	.	CASIPTPGYGYTF	TGTGCCAGCATCCCAACTCCGGGCTATGGCTACACCTTC
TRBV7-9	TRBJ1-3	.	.	CASSIGDLSGNTIYF	TGTGCCAGCAGCATAGGGGATCTTTCTGGAAACACCATATATTTT
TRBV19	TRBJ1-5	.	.	CASSISGLPGGRPQHF	TGTGCCAGTAGTATAAGTGGGCTCCCAGGAGGAAGGCCCCAGCATTTT
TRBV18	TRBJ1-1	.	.	CASSLSVNTEAFF	TGTGCCAGCTCACTTTCAGTGAACACTGAAGCTTTCTTT
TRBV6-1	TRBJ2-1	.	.	CASSEGRYNEQFF	TGTGCCAGCAGTGAAGGACGATACAATGAGCAGTTCTTC
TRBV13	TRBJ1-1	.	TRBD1	CASSLTGGNTEAFF	TGTGCCAGCAGCTTGACAGGGGGGAACACTGAAGCTTTCTTT
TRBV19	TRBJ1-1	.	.	CASSMAGAEAFF	TGTGCCAGTAGTATGGCAGGAGCTGAAGCTTTCTTT
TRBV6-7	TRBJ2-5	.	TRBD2	CASTAGVAGYWGETQYF	TGTGCCAGCACCGCGGGGGTAGCGGGATACTGGGGGGAGACCCAGTACTTC
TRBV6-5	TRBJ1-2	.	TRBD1	CASSRQGLDYGYTF	TGTGCCAGCAGTCGACAGGGGCTGGACTATGGCTACACCTTC
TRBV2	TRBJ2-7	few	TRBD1	CATDRTGQYEQYF	TGTGCCACCGACCGGACAGGGCAGTACGAGCAGTACTTC
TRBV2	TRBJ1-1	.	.	CASFFAGHTEAFF	TGTGCCAGCTTCTTCGCGGGACACACTGAAGCTTTCTTT
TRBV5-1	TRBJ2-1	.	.	CASSRTGGDNEQFF	TGCGCCAGCAGCCGTACAGGGGGGGACAATGAGCAGTTCTTC
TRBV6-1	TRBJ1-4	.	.	CASSEEAQPGREKLFF	TGTGCCAGCAGTGAAGAGGCGCAGCCGGGGCGTGAAAAACTGTTTTTT
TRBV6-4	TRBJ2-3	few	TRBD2	CASSDSPSGGTDTQYF	TGTGCCAGCAGTGACTCCCCTAGCGGGGGCACAGATACGCAGTATTTT